The 5 T cell receptor beta chains reported below all come from one sample, sequenced in a study of CD8+ T cells in alopecia areata. RNA was isolated and reverse transcribed to cDNA, the sequencing template. Clones were sequenced by immunoSEQ multiplex PCR, and TCRdb holds only the in-frame ones, with some missing. The sample shows roughly 97,000 clones, roughly two fifths of them seen only once. Sequences were obtained from CD4+ T cells sorted from blood. These receptors were collected from a human donor with alopecia areata.

The chain links TRBV5-1 to TRBJ2-2; D possibly corresponds to TRBD2 (6 bases). Germline loops: CDR1 SGHRS, CDR2 YFSETQ. V shed 6 bases and J shed 4 bases, with 16 bases lying between them. This CDR3 contains 15 residues. CDR3 in DNA: TGCGCCAGCAAGGGAGGACTCCCCGGCACCGGGGAGCTGTTTTTT. It yields the protein CASKGGLPGTGELFF.

This chain uses TRBV6-6 with TRBJ1-2; D call uncertain. The V end was cut by 6 bases, the J end by 4 bases, with 18 bases between. Germline CDR1 MNHNY, CDR2 SVGAGI (reference sequence). This CDR3 has 15 residues. The CDR3, as DNA: TGTGCCAGCAGCCGACCATCGACGGCCTCCTATGGCTACACCTTC. Amino acids: CASSRPSTASYGYTF.

This clone was observed a handful of times. The rearrangement uses TRBV7-9 and TRBJ2-1; D may be TRBD1 or TRBD2 (6 bases each). Trimming took 0 bases from V and 7 from J, leaving 10 bases between them. Per the germline V gene, CDR1 is SEHNR and CDR2 is FQNEAQ (reference sequence). The CDR3 runs to 14 residues. The CDR3: CASSLALGGNEQFF. The CDR3 nucleotides read TGTGCCAGCAGCTTAGCGCTAGGGGGGAATGAGCAGTTCTTC.

This clone was picked up a small number of times. This sequence joins TRBV5-1 and TRBJ2-5; 10 nucleotides match TRBD2. The CDR3 has 15 amino acids. Germline V gives CDR1 SGHRS, CDR2 YFSETQ. The V and J ends lost 1 base and 2 bases, in that order; junction bases with no gene match: 2. The CDR3 DNA sequence: TGCGCCAGCAGCTTGACTAGCGGGACTCAAGAGACCCAGTACTTC. This sequence encodes CASSLTSGTQETQYF. The variable domain in full, completed from reference TRBV5-1 and TRBJ2-5, reads KAGVTQTPRYLIKTRGQQVTLSCSPISGHRSVSWYQQTPGQGLQFLFEYFSETQRNKGNFPGRFSGRQFSNSRSEMNVSTLELGDSALYLCASSLTSGTQETQYFGPGTRLLVL.

The V gene is TRBV28, the J gene TRBJ2-1, with 13 bases matching TRBD2. V trimming: 4 bases; J trimming: 15 bases; junction bases outside the gene matches: 9. The CDR3 spans 14 residues. CDR1 MDHEN and CDR2 SYDVKM come from the germline V gene. The CDR3 DNA is TGTGCCAGCAGTTATGGGGGACTAGCGGGGTCGCTGTTCTTC. Translating it yields CASSYGGLAGSLFF.